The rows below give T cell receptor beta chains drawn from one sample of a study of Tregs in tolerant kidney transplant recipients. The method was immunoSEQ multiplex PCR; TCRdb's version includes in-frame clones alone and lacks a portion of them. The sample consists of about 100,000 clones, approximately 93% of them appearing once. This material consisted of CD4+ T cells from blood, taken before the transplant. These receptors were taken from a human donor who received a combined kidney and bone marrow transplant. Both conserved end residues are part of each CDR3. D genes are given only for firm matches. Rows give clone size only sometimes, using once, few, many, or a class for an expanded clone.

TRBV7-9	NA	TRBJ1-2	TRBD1	TGTGCCAGCAGCCAACGGGACAGGGGATATGGCTACACCTTC	CASSQRDRGYGYTF
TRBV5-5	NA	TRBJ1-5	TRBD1	TGTGCCAGCAGCCGGACAGGGGGAGAAATGGGTCAGCCCCAGCATTTT	CASSRTGGEMGQPQHF
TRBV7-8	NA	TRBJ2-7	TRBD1	TGTGCCAGCAGCTTAGCGGGACAGGGGGGCACCTACGAGCAGTACTTC	CASSLAGQGGTYEQYF
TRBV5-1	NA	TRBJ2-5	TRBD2	TGCGCCAGCAGCCCGGTCGGGGGGGAAGGGACCCAGTACTTC	CASSPVGGEGTQYF
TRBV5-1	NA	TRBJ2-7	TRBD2	TGCGCCAGCAGCCATCTAGCGGTGAGCTCCTACGAGCAGTACTTC	CASSHLAVSSYEQYF
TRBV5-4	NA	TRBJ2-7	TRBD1	TGTGCCAGCAGAAGGGACAGGGGGCGGGAGCAGTACTTC	CASRRDRGREQYF
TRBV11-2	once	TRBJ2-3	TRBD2	TGTGCCAGCAGCCAGCGACTAGCGGGACCCACAGATACGCAGTATTTT	CASSQRLAGPTDTQYF
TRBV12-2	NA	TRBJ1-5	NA	TGTGCAAGTCCCCCCCCACAGGCAGCTGGTCGCGATCAGCCCCAGCATTTT	CASPPPQAAGRDQPQHF
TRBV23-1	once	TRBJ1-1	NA	TGCGCCAGCAGTCAAAAAGGAGGTTGGGCTGAAGCTTTCTTT	CASSQKGGWAEAFF
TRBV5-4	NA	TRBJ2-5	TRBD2	TGTGCCAGCAGTTTGACTAGCGGGAGGGAGGAGACCCAGTACTTC	CASSLTSGREETQYF
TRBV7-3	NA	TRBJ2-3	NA	TGTGCCAGCAGCTTAAACCCGGGAGAGGGAGATACGCAGTATTTT	CASSLNPGEGDTQYF
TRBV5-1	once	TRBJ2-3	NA	TGCGCCAGCAGCTTGGTTCACAGGGACACAGATACGCAGTATTTT	CASSLVHRDTDTQYF
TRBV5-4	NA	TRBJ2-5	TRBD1	TGTGCCAGCAGATACGACAGGGCAGAGACCCAGTACTTC	CASRYDRAETQYF
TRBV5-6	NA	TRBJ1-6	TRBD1	TGTGCCAGCAGCTTACGGACAGGAGGAACTTGGGAGAATTCACCCCTCCACTTT	CASSLRTGGTWENSPLHF
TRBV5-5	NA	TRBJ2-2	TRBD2	TGTGCCAGCTTGGGACTAGCGGCGAACACCGGGGAGCTGTTTTTT	CASLGLAANTGELFF
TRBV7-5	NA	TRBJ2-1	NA	TGTGTCAGAAGCTTAGCCGTGACTGTCTCCTACAATGAGCAGTTCTTC	CVRSLAVTVSYNEQFF
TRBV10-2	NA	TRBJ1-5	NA	TGCGCCAGCGCTGGACAGAGCAATCAGCCCCAGCATTTT	CASAGQSNQPQHF
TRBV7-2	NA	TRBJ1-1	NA	TGTGCCAGCAGCTCGGGACACGCGAACACTGAAGCTTTCTTT	CASSSGHANTEAFF